This T cell receptor beta chain was identified during a study of T cell repertoires in cytomegalovirus infection. MiXCR, applied by TCRdb to the reads, yields one record per CDR3 protein. This table has some 600,000 distinct CDR3 sequences, approximately 24% appearing once. Sequencing was carried out using CD8+ T cells from PBMCs. The TCR was taken from a human donor in good health (CMV status not recorded). Some clones in this sample may be carry-over from other donors' samples.

The CDR3 sequence: CSVVVGAAKYF. CDR3 DNA sequence: TGCAGCGTTGTAGTTGGGGCGGCCAAGTATTTT. The rearrangement links TRBV29-1 to TRBJ1-3, with a possible D match to TRBD1 (5 bases). Germline CDR1 SQVTM, CDR2 ANQGSEA. This CDR3 has 11 residues. With 4 bases removed from V and 16 bases from J, the gap between germline ends came to 17 bases.